Listed below are T cell receptor beta chains from one sample, sequenced in a study of cytomegalovirus exposure and HLA in healthy donors. The table came from immunoSEQ multiplex PCR; TCRdb's copy has only in-frame clones and leaves some out. The sample lists around 120,000 clones, 70% to 80% seen once, with less than 3% in the top ten. Sequenced: PBMCs. Receptor source: a woman aged 35 to 49 in good health and CMV-seropositive. Both conserved end residues are part of each CDR3. The D gene is left open where the match is weak. Not every row has a clone size; where given, it reads once, few, many or a size class.

>NA|TRBJ2-2|NA|TRBV19
CASSIGQGHTGELFF
TGTGCCAGTAGTATAGGGCAGGGGCACACCGGGGAGCTGTTTTTT
>NA|TRBJ2-3|TRBD2|TRBV29-1
CSVALAGGAVDTQYF
TGCAGCGTCGCTCTAGCGGGGGGCGCAGTGGATACGCAGTATTTT
>NA|TRBJ2-3|TRBD2|TRBV30
CAWSVSLVREFGDTQYF
TGTGCCTGGAGTGTATCCTTGGTGCGGGAGTTTGGAGATACGCAGTATTTT
>NA|TRBJ2-3|NA|TRBV13
CASTLGGPLRF
TGTGCCAGCACCTTGGGGGGGCCCTTAAGGTTT
>NA|TRBJ2-7|TRBD1|TRBV23-1
CASSSRDSSSYEQYF
TGCGCCAGCAGTTCCCGGGACAGTAGCTCCTACGAGCAGTACTTC
>NA|TRBJ2-3|TRBD2|TRBV4-1
CASSGTSGRFDTQYF
TGCGCCAGCAGCGGGACTAGCGGGAGGTTTGATACGCAGTATTTT
>NA|TRBJ2-3|TRBD2|TRBV30
CAWSVLAASTDTQYF
TGTGCCTGGAGTGTACTAGCGGCGAGCACAGATACGCAGTATTTT
>NA|TRBJ2-5|NA|TRBV14
CASSRRRLQGETQYF
TGTGCCAGCAGCCGCCGTAGACTCCAGGGAGAGACCCAGTACTTC
>NA|TRBJ2-7|TRBD2|TRBV4-1
CASSQDHPRLAGREQYF
TGCGCCAGCAGCCAAGATCACCCGAGACTAGCGGGGAGGGAGCAGTACTTC
>NA|TRBJ2-3|TRBD2|TRBV5-4
CASSLTSGTDTQYF
TGTGCCAGCAGCTTAACTAGCGGCACAGATACGCAGTATTTT
>NA|TRBJ2-1|NA|TRBV6-6
CASSYSRDKSHNEQFF
TGTGCCAGCAGTTACTCCCGGGACAAGAGTCACAATGAGCAGTTCTTC
>NA|TRBJ2-2|NA|TRBV5-6
CASSFLTPNTGELFF
TGTGCCAGCAGCTTCCTTACTCCGAACACCGGGGAGCTGTTTTTT
>NA|TRBJ2-7|TRBD1|TRBV19
CASRPGQGLYEQYF
TGTGCCAGTAGACCGGGACAGGGGCTCTACGAGCAGTACTTC
>few|TRBJ1-1|NA|TRBV11-3
CASSFSGTAAFF
TGTGCCAGCAGCTTTTCAGGAACTGCAGCTTTCTTT
>NA|TRBJ2-2|NA|TRBV6-1
CATQASYTRGELFF
TGTGCCACCCAAGCGAGCTACACCCGCGGGGAGCTGTTTTTT
>NA|TRBJ2-3|TRBD2|TRBV6-5
CASSYRGLAEDTQYF
TGTGCCAGCAGTTACCGGGGACTAGCGGAAGATACGCAGTATTTT
>NA|TRBJ2-7|NA|TRBV29-1
CSVGRPGSFYEQYF
TGCAGCGTTGGACGTCCGGGATCCTTCTACGAGCAGTACTTC
>NA|TRBJ2-1|NA|TRBV5-4
CASSIGGNEQFF
TGTGCCAGCAGCATCGGGGGAAATGAGCAGTTCTTC
>NA|TRBJ1-2|NA|TRBV5-1
CASSLAEAANGYTF
TGCGCCAGCAGCTTGGCTGAGGCAGCAAATGGCTACACCTTC
>NA|TRBJ1-2|NA|TRBV5-6
CASRSGDGYTF
TGTGCCAGCAGATCCGGGGATGGCTACACCTTC
>once|TRBJ2-3|NA|TRBV12-5
CASGLPRGGSDTQYF
TGTGCTAGTGGTTTGCCCAGAGGGGGTTCGGATACGCAGTATTTT
>NA|TRBJ1-1|NA|TRBV6-1
CASSDWGRRAFF
TGTGCCAGCAGTGACTGGGGGCGGAGAGCTTTCTTT
>NA|TRBJ1-3|NA|TRBV5-4
CASSLPGRGSGNTIYF
TGTGCCAGCAGCTTGCCAGGGCGAGGCTCTGGAAACACCATATATTTT
>NA|TRBJ1-6|TRBD1|TRBV5-1
CASSSPGQGGSPLHF
TGCGCCAGCAGCTCGCCCGGACAGGGAGGATCACCCCTCCACTTT
>NA|TRBJ2-1|TRBD1|TRBV6-1
CASRMGQGANEQFF
TGTGCCAGCAGGATGGGACAGGGGGCGAATGAGCAGTTCTTC
>NA|TRBJ1-5|NA|TRBV5-1
CASSLEGSNQPQHF
TGCGCCAGCAGCTTGGAGGGGAGCAATCAGCCCCAGCATTTT
>once|TRBJ1-4|TRBD1|TRBV19
CASGTHRGSSEKLFF
TGTGCCAGTGGGACACACAGGGGCTCAAGTGAAAAACTGTTTTTT
>NA|TRBJ2-2|TRBD1|TRBV6-1
CASSTGGAGGELFF
TGTGCCAGCAGTACAGGGGGCGCCGGCGGGGAGCTGTTTTTT
>NA|TRBJ2-5|TRBD2|TRBV29-1
CSVEPSSGARQYF
TGCAGCGTTGAACCATCTAGCGGGGCGCGCCAGTACTTC
>NA|TRBJ1-2|NA|TRBV5-1
CASSPGDKTYQF
TGCGCCAGCAGCCCCGGGGACAAGACCTACCAATTC
>NA|TRBJ2-7|NA|TRBV5-4
CASKQDRASYEQYF
TGTGCCAGCAAGCAGGACAGAGCTTCCTACGAGCAGTACTTC
>NA|TRBJ2-2|NA|TRBV5-1
CASAEGTDTGELFF
TGCGCCAGCGCCGAGGGAACGGACACCGGGGAGCTGTTTTTT
>NA|TRBJ2-7|TRBD2|TRBV4-3
CASSQELLAGGAEQYF
TGCGCCAGCAGCCAAGAGCTCCTAGCGGGAGGCGCCGAGCAGTACTTC
>NA|TRBJ2-2|TRBD1|TRBV4-3
CASSRVGQGTGELFF
TGCGCCAGCAGTCGGGTTGGACAGGGTACCGGGGAGCTGTTTTTT
>NA|TRBJ2-2|TRBD2|TRBV9
CASSSTGTSGYTGELFF
TGTGCCAGCAGTTCCACCGGGACTAGCGGATACACCGGGGAGCTGTTTTTT
>NA|TRBJ1-2|TRBD1|TRBV7-9
CASSPPGQGSKGYTF
TGTGCCAGCAGCCCCCCGGGACAGGGGAGTAAAGGCTACACCTTC
>NA|TRBJ1-1|TRBD1|TRBV4-1
CASSHSTGTANTEAFF
TGCGCCAGCAGCCACTCTACCGGGACAGCGAACACTGAAGCTTTCTTT
>NA|TRBJ1-1|TRBD1|TRBV7-3
CASSSDRGAEAFF
TGTGCCAGCAGCTCGGACAGGGGGGCTGAAGCTTTCTTT
>NA|TRBJ1-1|TRBD1|TRBV30
CAFNSGQGTMSTEAFF
TGTGCCTTCAACTCAGGACAGGGCACGATGAGCACTGAAGCTTTCTTT
>NA|TRBJ1-2|TRBD1|TRBV7-2
CASSPPVRGRRGYGYTF
TGTGCCAGCAGCCCACCCGTAAGGGGGCGACGGGGCTATGGCTACACCTTC
>NA|TRBJ2-1|TRBD2|TRBV6-1
CASSGKGLAEYNEQFF
TGTGCCAGCAGTGGTAAAGGACTAGCGGAATACAATGAGCAGTTCTTC
>once|TRBJ2-2|NA|TRBV2
CASSVVQEAGELFF
TGTGCCAGCAGTGTAGTACAGGAAGCCGGGGAGCTGTTTTTT
>NA|TRBJ1-3|TRBD1|TRBV5-1
CASSTSGQGGGGNTIYF
TGCGCCAGCAGCACAAGTGGACAGGGGGGAGGCGGAAACACCATATATTTT
>once|TRBJ2-3|NA|TRBV4-2
CASSQDLDTQYF
TGTGCCAGCAGCCAAGATCTGGATACGCAGTATTTT
>NA|TRBJ1-4|TRBD1|TRBV19
CASSLGTANEKLFF
TGTGCCAGTAGCCTTGGGACAGCTAATGAAAAACTGTTTTTT
>NA|TRBJ2-7|TRBD1|TRBV6-1
CASSEGIRGHSEQYF
TGTGCCAGCAGTGAGGGGATCAGGGGGCATTCCGAGCAGTACTTC
>NA|TRBJ2-7|TRBD1|TRBV7-6
CASSLESGGSEQYF
TGTGCCAGCAGCTTAGAGTCAGGGGGCTCGGAGCAGTACTTC
>NA|TRBJ2-7|NA|TRBV7-9
CASSLVTGGKAGGHEQYF
TGTGCCAGCAGCTTAGTCACAGGGGGCAAAGCGGGAGGGCACGAGCAGTACTTC
>NA|TRBJ2-7|TRBD1|TRBV7-8
CASSLFGVDEYRGDSEQYF
TGTGCCAGCAGCTTATTTGGGGTGGACGAGTACAGGGGGGATAGCGAGCAGTACTTC
>NA|TRBJ2-2|TRBD1|TRBV9
CASSGDRGLRTGELFF
TGTGCCAGCAGCGGGGACAGGGGACTGCGGACCGGGGAGCTGTTTTTT
>NA|TRBJ2-7|TRBD1|TRBV7-2
CASSFSPDRVYEQYF
TGTGCCAGCAGCTTTTCCCCCGACAGGGTCTACGAGCAGTACTTC
>NA|TRBJ1-6|NA|TRBV9
CASSVEGVANSPLHF
TGTGCCAGCAGCGTAGAGGGGGTCGCCAATTCACCCCTCCACTTT